Following are 26 T cell receptor beta chains from one sample sequenced in a study of Graves' ophthalmopathy and Graves' hyperthyroidism. As the template, RNA transcripts were used to amplify TCR beta CDR3 regions. The first-round RT-PCR employed HTBI primers together with the Qiagen OneStep RT-PCR kit. A multiplex PCR was then performed as the second round. One entry per CDR3 protein results from TCRdb running MiXCR on the multiplex PCR reads. The sample contains fewer than 600,000 distinct CDR3 sequences, around an eighth of which appear only once. The specimen sequenced was blood. These receptors were taken from a woman in her twenties or thirties with Graves' ophthalmopathy.

This clonotype was detected many times. This sequence may be a read error, since a much larger clone differs from it by one base. The rearrangement uses TRBV6-2 or TRBV6-3 and TRBJ2-7; D possibly corresponds to TRBD2 (5 bases). CDR1 is MNHEY, CDR2 SVGEGT, per germline. This CDR3 contains 12 residues. V gave up 0 bases and J gave up 6 bases, with 6 bases separating them. The CDR3 region has the DNA TGTGCCAGCAGTTACTCGAGGGCCGAGCAGTACTTC. It yields the protein CASSYSRAEQYF.

The sample holds many counts of this clonotype. This rearrangement joins TRBV24-1 to TRBJ2-7, with 8 bases lining up with TRBD2. This CDR3 has 13 residues. The germline V gene encodes CDR1 KGHDR and CDR2 SFDVKD. The trim removed 7 bases at V and 6 bases at J, leaving 7 bases unmatched. CDR3 DNA: TGTGCCACCAGCCCGGGAGGGGCGGTCGAGCAGTACTTC. This translates into CATSPGGAVEQYF.

There are many counts of this clonotype. The V call is TRBV4-2, the J call TRBJ2-5; 9 nucleotides agree with TRBD1. V lost 6 bases to trimming and J lost 4 bases; unmatched junction nucleotides: 9. CDR1 is LGHNA, CDR2 YNFKEQ, per germline. CDR3 length: 15 residues. In DNA, the CDR3 is TGTGCCAGCAGTGGGGGACAGGGACGGGGAGAGACCCAGTACTTC. Translation: CASSGGQGRGETQYF.

The sample holds many counts of this clonotype. V gene TRBV10-3 combines with J gene TRBJ1-1; no reliable D call. Looked up from germline, CDR1 is ENHRY and CDR2 is SYGVKD. The CDR3 is 12 amino acids. Trimming took off 2 bases at V and 2 bases at J, with 3 bases between the two ends. The chain's CDR3 is CAISEGNTEAFF. The CDR3 nucleotides are TGTGCCATCAGTGAGGGTAACACTGAAGCTTTCTTT.

This clonotype has a handful of counts. As DNA, the CDR3 is TGTGCCAGTAGCGTCGGGCTCGAAGCTTACGAGCAGTACTTC. This codes for CASSVGLEAYEQYF. The chain recombines TRBV19 with TRBJ2-7, with D uncertain. Deletions cut 6 bases from V and 4 bases from J, with 16 bases between. CDR1 and CDR2 from the germline V gene are LNHDA and SQIVND (reference sequence). This CDR3 has 14 residues.

The V and J genes are TRBV27 and TRBJ1-1, with a weak D call TRBD1 (6 bases). CDR3 length: 19 residues. V lost 1 base and J 0 bases, leaving 21 bases between the germline ends. The germline CDR1 and CDR2 sequences are MNHEY and SMNVEV (reference sequence). The CDR3 DNA is TGTGCCAGCAGTTTATACAGGGATTTGGACAGACGGATGAACACTGAAGCTTTCTTT. This sequence encodes CASSLYRDLDRRMNTEAFF.

This clonotype came up many times. The J gene is TRBJ1-6, the V gene TRBV6-1; possibly TRBD1 for D (5 bases). This CDR3 comprises 13 residues. Trimming took off 6 bases at V and 7 bases at J, with 10 bases between the two ends. CDR1 is MNHNS and CDR2 is SASEGT in the germline V gene. The CDR3 here is CASSRGRNSPLHF. The CDR3 nucleotides are TGTGCCAGCAGCCGGGGGAGAAATTCACCCCTCCACTTT.

The V gene is TRBV29-1, the J gene TRBJ2-7; D gene unclear. In germline, CDR1 is SQVTM, CDR2 ANQGSEA. This CDR3 region has 12 residues. The V and J ends lost 5 bases and 2 bases respectively, with 10 bases between them. The CDR3 is CSVRGPPYEQYF. In nucleotides, the CDR3 is TGCAGCGTTAGAGGACCACCCTACGAGCAGTACTTC.

The sample holds a few counts of this clonotype. The chain links TRBV5-1 to TRBJ2-7, with D perhaps being TRBD1 or TRBD2 (5 bases each). The germline V gene has CDR1 SGHRS and CDR2 YFSETQ. V was clipped by 4 bases and J by 3 bases, with 20 bases between them. This CDR3 comprises 16 residues. The CDR3 sequence is CASSRRGVVVNYEQYF. DNA of the CDR3: TGCGCCAGCAGCCGGAGAGGGGTGGTTGTAAACTACGAGCAGTACTTC.

Concerning this clonotype: The CDR3 ends on some other residue instead of the conserved phenylalanine or tryptophan, so this is likely a read error. The chain links TRBV12-3 or TRBV12-4 to TRBJ2-7; a weak D match, TRBD1 (6 bases). Trimming stripped 8 bases from V and 4 bases from J, with 18 bases between. The CDR3 runs to 14 residues. The CDR3 DNA reads TGTGCCAGCGGACAGTTTACCCTAGCTTACGAGCAGTACTAC. Residues: CASGQFTLAYEQYY.

This clonotype has a handful of counts. The chain combines TRBV30 with TRBJ1-3, with D unresolved. The V gene's germline CDR1 is GTSNPN and CDR2 SVGIG (reference sequence). V lost 5 bases, J lost 0 bases, and 11 bases lay in between. This CDR3 spans 14 amino acids. Here the CDR3 reads CAWGPGRSGNTIYF. CDR3 in DNA: TGTGCCTGGGGTCCCGGGCGCTCTGGAAACACCATATATTTT.

This clonotype was counted ten times or more. The chain carries TRBV3-1 and TRBJ1-5; D might be TRBD1 (5 bases). The V end was cut by 3 bases, the J end by 3 bases, with 12 bases between. This CDR3 comprises 15 residues. From germline, CDR1 is LGHDT and CDR2 YNNKEL (reference sequence). In nucleotides, the CDR3 is TGTGCCAGCAGCCAGTCCCCGGGGGTCAATCAGCCCCAGCATTTT. This codes for CASSQSPGVNQPQHF.

The rearrangement uses TRBV11-2 and TRBJ2-7; 11 nucleotides line up with TRBD2. The CDR3 length is 15 residues. CDR1 SGHAT and CDR2 FQNNGV come from the germline V gene. The ends lost 0 bases at V and 2 bases at J; junction bases unmatched: 0. CDR3 DNA sequence: TGTGCCAGCAGCTTAGAACTAGCGGGAGCCTACGAGCAGTACTTC. Residues: CASSLELAGAYEQYF.

The chain uses TRBV5-1 and TRBJ2-2, with 9 bases fitting TRBD1. This CDR3 comprises 16 residues. Per the germline V gene, CDR1 is SGHRS and CDR2 is YFSETQ. J gave up 3 bases and V 4 bases, and 7 bases lay outside the gene matches. In DNA, the CDR3 is TGCGCCAGCAGCCAAAGGGACAGGGACTACACCGGGGAGCTGTTTTTT. As protein: CASSQRDRDYTGELFF.

This clonotype turned up a few times. CDR3 in amino acids: CASSSISNAKNIQYF. The DNA of the CDR3 is TGTGCCAGCAGTTCGATCAGCAACGCCAAAAACATTCAGTACTTC. V is TRBV28 and J is TRBJ2-4; D gene uncertain. The CDR3 is 15 residues long. Germline V gene data show CDR1 as MDHEN and CDR2 as SYDVKM. Trimming pared 4 bases from V and 1 base from J, leaving 11 bases between.

This clonotype was recorded many times. The V gene is TRBV6-4, the J gene TRBJ1-5, with 9 bases fitting TRBD1. The ends lost 6 bases at V and 0 bases at J; junction bases unmatched: 15. The CDR3 contains 19 residues. Germline lookup yields CDR1 MRHNA and CDR2 SNTAGT. CDR3 protein: CASSDGWGTGILSNQPQHF. The CDR3, as DNA: TGTGCCAGCAGCGATGGGTGGGGGACAGGGATTCTTAGCAATCAGCCCCAGCATTTT.

This clonotype was seen a handful of times. The chain has TRBV30 and TRBJ2-1; 9 nucleotides match TRBD2. The CDR3 length is 16 residues. Trimming at V came to 5 bases and at J to 0 bases, leaving 8 bases not matched to a gene. Germline V gene data show CDR1 as GTSNPN and CDR2 as SVGIG (reference sequence). CDR3 protein: CAWGRLAANSYNEQFF. The CDR3 DNA is TGTGCCTGGGGGAGACTAGCGGCCAACTCCTACAATGAGCAGTTCTTC.

The table lists this clonotype with many counts. This chain links TRBV12-3 or TRBV12-4 with TRBJ1-6; maybe TRBD1 (6 bases). This CDR3 has 14 amino acids. The V end was cut by 3 bases, the J end by 7 bases, with 10 bases between. The CDR3 spells CASSLGGRNSPLHF. In DNA, the CDR3 is TGTGCCAGCAGTTTGGGGGGCCGAAATTCACCCCTCCACTTT.

This clonotype was seen repeatedly, ten times or more. The DNA of the CDR3 is TGTGCCAGCAAGGGCCAGGGGCTCAATCAGCCCCAGCATTTT. This sequence encodes CASKGQGLNQPQHF. V gene TRBV6-4 combines with J gene TRBJ1-5; tentatively, D is TRBD1 (6 bases). V shed 7 bases and J shed 3 bases, with 13 bases lying between them. The length of the CDR3 is 14 residues. Germline V gene data show CDR1 as MRHNA and CDR2 as SNTAGT.

This clonotype was seen ten or more times. This rearrangement joins TRBV20-1 to TRBJ2-7, with 7 nucleotides matching TRBD1. The CDR3 runs 14 residues. Per the germline V gene, CDR1 is DFQATT and CDR2 is SNEGSKA (reference sequence). V lost 5 bases to trimming and J lost 3 bases; unmatched junction nucleotides: 10. The CDR3 protein is CSAETGQRFYEQYF. In DNA, the CDR3 is TGCAGTGCTGAGACGGGACAGAGATTCTACGAGCAGTACTTC.

At least ten counts were recorded for this clonotype. The V call is TRBV11-2, the J call TRBJ2-2, with D possibly being TRBD2 (6 bases). Germline CDR1 and CDR2: SGHAT and FQNNGV. The V end was cut by 5 bases, the J end by 5 bases, with 15 bases between. The CDR3 spans 15 residues. The CDR3: CASSELAGRTGELFF. The CDR3 nucleotides read TGTGCCAGCAGCGAGCTTGCTGGGAGGACCGGGGAGCTGTTTTTT.

This clonotype was detected ten times or more. This chain joins TRBV24-1 and TRBJ2-2, with TRBD2 as a possible D gene (6 bases). Per germline, CDR1 KGHDR and CDR2 SFDVKD. With 9 bases removed from V and 3 bases from J, the gap between germline ends came to 13 bases. The CDR3 runs to 14 residues. In nucleotides, the CDR3 is TGTGCCACCTCGACTAGTTTCCACACCGGGGAGCTGTTTTTT. Its protein is CATSTSFHTGELFF.

This rearrangement joins TRBV12-3 or TRBV12-4 to TRBJ1-2; D is uncertain. This CDR3 comprises 13 residues. Trimming removed 5 bases from V and 4 bases from J, with 11 bases in between. CDR3 sequence reads: CASSSRSPYGYTF. In nucleotides, the CDR3 is TGTGCCAGCAGTAGTCGCAGCCCCTATGGCTACACCTTC.

This clonotype has ten or more counts. This chain joins TRBV24-1 and TRBJ1-2, with D perhaps TRBD1 (5 bases). Trimming left V 4 bases short and J 0 bases short, with 14 bases between. CDR1 and CDR2 from the germline V gene are KGHDR and SFDVKD. The CDR3 extends over 16 amino acids. The CDR3: CATSEGESEANYGYTF. CDR3 nucleotide sequence: TGTGCCACCAGTGAGGGGGAGAGCGAAGCTAACTATGGCTACACCTTC.

The sample holds many counts of this clonotype. DNA for the CDR3: TGTGCCAGCACCCTACTCGGACAGGGTGAAGCTTTCTTT. Translation: CASTLLGQGEAFF. V and J are TRBV12-3 or TRBV12-4 and TRBJ1-1, with TRBD1 matching 8 bases. V lost 7 bases and J lost 7; bases outside the gene matches: 8. The CDR3 is made up of 13 amino acids.

This clonotype was picked up many times. The chain recombines TRBV20-1 with TRBJ1-2; TRBD1 is a possible D gene (5 bases). The V end was cut by 0 bases, the J end by 6 bases, with 17 bases between. Germline V gives CDR1 DFQATT, CDR2 SNEGSKA (reference sequence). This CDR3 has 15 residues. The CDR3 reads CSARDRRQLNHGYTF. In DNA form, the CDR3 reads TGCAGTGCTAGAGATCGCCGACAGCTGAACCATGGCTACACCTTC.